This T cell receptor beta chain was recovered during a study of cytomegalovirus exposure and HLA in healthy donors. The donors, nominally healthy at sampling, likely had unrecorded immune exposures. Per germline, CDR1 SEHNR and CDR2 FQNEAQ (reference sequence). The V gene end was trimmed by 5 bases and the J gene end by 3 bases; junction bases not matched to a gene: 3. This CDR3 contains 15 residues. The PCR employed 60 Vbeta primers together with 13 Jbeta primers. TCRdb keeps only in-frame clones here, not all; method: immunoSEQ multiplex PCR. The sample includes approximately 110,000 clones, 83% of them seen just once.

The source material was PBMCs. This sequence originates from a man between 18 and 35 years old in good health and CMV-seronegative. V is TRBV7-9 and J is TRBJ2-7, with 14 nucleotides matching TRBD2. For the CDR3, the DNA is TGTGCCAGCAGCCTGGGACTAGCGGGGGTCTACGAGCAGTACTTC. Translating it yields CASSLGLAGVYEQYF.